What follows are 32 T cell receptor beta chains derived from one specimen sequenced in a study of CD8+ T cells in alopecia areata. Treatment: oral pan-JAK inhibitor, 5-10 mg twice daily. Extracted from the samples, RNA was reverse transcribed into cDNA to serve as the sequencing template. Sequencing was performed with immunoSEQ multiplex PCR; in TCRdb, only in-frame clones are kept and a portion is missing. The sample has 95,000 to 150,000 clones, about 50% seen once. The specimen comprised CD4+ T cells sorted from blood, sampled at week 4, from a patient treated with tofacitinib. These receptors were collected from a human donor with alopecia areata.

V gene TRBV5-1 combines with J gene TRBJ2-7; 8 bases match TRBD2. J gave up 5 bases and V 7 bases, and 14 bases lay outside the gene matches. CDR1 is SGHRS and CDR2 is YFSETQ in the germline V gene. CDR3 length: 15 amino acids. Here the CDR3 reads CASYTPGTRKDEQYF. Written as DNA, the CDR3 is TGCGCCAGCTATACTCCCGGGACTAGAAAAGACGAGCAGTACTTC.

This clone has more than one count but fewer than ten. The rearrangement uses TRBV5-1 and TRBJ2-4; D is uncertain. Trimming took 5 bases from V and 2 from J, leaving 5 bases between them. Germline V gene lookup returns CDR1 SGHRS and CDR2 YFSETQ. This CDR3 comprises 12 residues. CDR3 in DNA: TGCGCCAGCAGTTCGACCAAAAACATTCAGTACTTC. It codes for CASSSTKNIQYF.

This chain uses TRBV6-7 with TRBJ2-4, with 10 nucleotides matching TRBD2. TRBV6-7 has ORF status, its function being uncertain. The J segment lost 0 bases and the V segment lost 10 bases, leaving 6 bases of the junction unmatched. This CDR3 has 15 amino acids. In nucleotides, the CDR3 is TGTGCCAACCAGCGGGAGGGCCAAGCCAAAAACATTCAGTACTTC. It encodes CANQREGQAKNIQYF.

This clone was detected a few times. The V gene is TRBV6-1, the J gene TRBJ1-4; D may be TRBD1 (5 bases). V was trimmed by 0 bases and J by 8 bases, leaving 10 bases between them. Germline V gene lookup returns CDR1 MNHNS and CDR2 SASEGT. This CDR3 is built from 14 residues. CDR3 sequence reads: CASSEAGTVEKLFF. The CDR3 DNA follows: TGTGCCAGCAGTGAAGCCGGGACGGTAGAAAAACTGTTTTTT.

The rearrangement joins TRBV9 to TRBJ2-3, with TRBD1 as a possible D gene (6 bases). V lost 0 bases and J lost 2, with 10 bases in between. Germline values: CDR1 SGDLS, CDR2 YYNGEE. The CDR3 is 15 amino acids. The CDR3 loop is CASSVAGDHTDTQYF. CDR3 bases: TGTGCCAGCAGCGTAGCAGGGGACCACACAGATACGCAGTATTTT.

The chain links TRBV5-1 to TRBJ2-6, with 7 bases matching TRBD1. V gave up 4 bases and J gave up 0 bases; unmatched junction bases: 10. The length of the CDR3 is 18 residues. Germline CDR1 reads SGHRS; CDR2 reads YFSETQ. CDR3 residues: CASSDRQGTVSGANVLTF. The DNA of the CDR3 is TGCGCCAGCAGCGATAGACAGGGAACGGTCTCTGGGGCCAACGTCCTGACTTTC.

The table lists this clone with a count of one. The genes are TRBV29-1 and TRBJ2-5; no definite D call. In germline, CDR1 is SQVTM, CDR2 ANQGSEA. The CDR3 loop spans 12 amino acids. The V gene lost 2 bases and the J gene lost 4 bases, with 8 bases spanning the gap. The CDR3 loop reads CSVEMLGETQYF. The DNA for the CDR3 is TGCAGCGTTGAAATGTTGGGAGAGACCCAGTACTTC.

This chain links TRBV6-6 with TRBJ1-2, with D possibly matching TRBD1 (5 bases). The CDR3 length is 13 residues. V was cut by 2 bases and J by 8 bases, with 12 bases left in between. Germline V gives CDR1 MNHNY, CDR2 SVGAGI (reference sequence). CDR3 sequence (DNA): TGTGCCAGCAGTTACAGGGGCAAGGAAGGCTACACCTTC. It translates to CASSYRGKEGYTF.

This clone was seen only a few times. The chain's CDR3 is CASSQDEIFADTQYF. CDR3 DNA sequence: TGTGCCAGCAGCCAAGATGAGATTTTCGCAGATACGCAGTATTTT. The V call is TRBV4-2, the J call TRBJ2-3; D not resolved. The CDR3 length is 15 residues. V lost 0 bases and J lost 4, with 11 bases in between. Germline lookup yields CDR1 LGHNA and CDR2 YNFKEQ.

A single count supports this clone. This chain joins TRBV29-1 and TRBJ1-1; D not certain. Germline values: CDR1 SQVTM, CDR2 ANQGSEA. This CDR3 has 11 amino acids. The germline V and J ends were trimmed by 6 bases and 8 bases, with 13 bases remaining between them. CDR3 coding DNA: TGCAGCGTAGAAACCTCTTACGAAGCTTTCTTT. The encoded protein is CSVETSYEAFF. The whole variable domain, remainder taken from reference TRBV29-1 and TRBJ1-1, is SAVISQKPSRDICQRGTSLTIQCQVDSQVTMMFWYRQQPGQSLTLIATANQGSEATYESGFVIDKFPISRPNLTFSTLTVSNMSPEDSSIYLCSVETSYEAFFGQGTRLTVV.

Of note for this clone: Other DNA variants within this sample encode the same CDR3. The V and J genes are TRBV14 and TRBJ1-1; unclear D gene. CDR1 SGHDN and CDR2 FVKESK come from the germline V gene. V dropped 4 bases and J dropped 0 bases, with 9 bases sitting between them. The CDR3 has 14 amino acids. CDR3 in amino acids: CASSLAGLNTEAFF. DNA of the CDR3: TGTGCCAGCAGCCTGGCGGGCTTGAACACTGAAGCTTTCTTT. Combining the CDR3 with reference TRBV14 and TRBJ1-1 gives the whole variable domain EAGVTQFPSHSVIEKGQTVTLRCDPISGHDNLYWYRRVMGKEIKFLLHFVKESKQDESGMPNNRFLAERTGGTYSTLKVQPAELEDSGVYFCASSLAGLNTEAFFGQGTRLTVV.

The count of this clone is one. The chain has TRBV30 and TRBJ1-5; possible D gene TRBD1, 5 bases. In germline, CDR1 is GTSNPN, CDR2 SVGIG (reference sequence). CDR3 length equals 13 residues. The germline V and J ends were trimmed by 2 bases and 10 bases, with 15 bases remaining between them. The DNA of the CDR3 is TGTGCCTGGAGTCCTCAGGGCTTACAACCCCAGCATTTT. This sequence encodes CAWSPQGLQPQHF.

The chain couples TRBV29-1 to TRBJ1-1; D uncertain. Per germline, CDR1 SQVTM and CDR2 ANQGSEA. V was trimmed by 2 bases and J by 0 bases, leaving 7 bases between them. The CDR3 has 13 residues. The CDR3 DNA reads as TGCAGCGTTGAACGGGTACTGAACACTGAAGCTTTCTTT. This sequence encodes CSVERVLNTEAFF.

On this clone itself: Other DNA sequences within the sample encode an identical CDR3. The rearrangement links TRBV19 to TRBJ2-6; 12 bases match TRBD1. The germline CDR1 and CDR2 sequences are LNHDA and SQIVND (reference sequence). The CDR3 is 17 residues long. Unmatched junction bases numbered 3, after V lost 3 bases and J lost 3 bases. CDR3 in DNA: TGTGCCAGTAGTATGGGACAGGGGGCTGGTGGGGCCAACGTCCTGACTTTC. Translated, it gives CASSMGQGAGGANVLTF.

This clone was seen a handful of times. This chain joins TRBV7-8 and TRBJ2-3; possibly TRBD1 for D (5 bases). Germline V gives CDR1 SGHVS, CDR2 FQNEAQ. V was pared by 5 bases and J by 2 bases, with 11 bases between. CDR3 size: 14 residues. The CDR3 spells CASSRQSNTDTQYF. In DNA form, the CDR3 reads TGTGCCAGCAGCCGACAGTCCAACACAGATACGCAGTATTTT. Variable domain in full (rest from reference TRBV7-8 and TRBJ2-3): GAGVSQSPRYKVAKRGQDVALRCDPISGHVSLFWYQQALGQGPEFLTYFQNEAQLDKSGLPSDRFFAERPEGSVSTLKIQRTQQEDSAVYLCASSRQSNTDTQYFGPGTRLTVL.

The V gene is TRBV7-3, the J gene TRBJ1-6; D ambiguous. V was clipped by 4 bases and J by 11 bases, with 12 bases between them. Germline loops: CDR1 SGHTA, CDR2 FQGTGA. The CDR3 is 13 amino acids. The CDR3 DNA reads TGTGCCAGCAGCTCTACTAGGGAAACACCCCTCCACTTT. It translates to CASSSTRETPLHF.

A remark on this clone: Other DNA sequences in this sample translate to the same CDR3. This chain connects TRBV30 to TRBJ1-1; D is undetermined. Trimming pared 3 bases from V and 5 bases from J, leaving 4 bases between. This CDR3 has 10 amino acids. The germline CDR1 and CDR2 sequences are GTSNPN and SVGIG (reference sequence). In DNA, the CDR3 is TGTGCCTGGAGGAGGACTGAAGCTTTCTTT. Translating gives CAWRRTEAFF.

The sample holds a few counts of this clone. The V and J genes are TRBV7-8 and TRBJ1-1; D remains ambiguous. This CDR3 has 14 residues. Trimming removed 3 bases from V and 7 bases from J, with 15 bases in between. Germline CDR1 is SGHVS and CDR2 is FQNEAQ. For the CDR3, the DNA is TGTGCCAGCAGCTTTAGTAGGGTACCCGGTGAAGCTTTCTTT. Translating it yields CASSFSRVPGEAFF.

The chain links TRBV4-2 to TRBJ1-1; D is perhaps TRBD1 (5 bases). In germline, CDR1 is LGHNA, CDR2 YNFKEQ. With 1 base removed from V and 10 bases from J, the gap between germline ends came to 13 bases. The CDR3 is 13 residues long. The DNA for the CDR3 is TGTGCCAGCAGCCAAGCGGGGGGAAGGGGAGCTTTCTTT. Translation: CASSQAGGRGAFF.

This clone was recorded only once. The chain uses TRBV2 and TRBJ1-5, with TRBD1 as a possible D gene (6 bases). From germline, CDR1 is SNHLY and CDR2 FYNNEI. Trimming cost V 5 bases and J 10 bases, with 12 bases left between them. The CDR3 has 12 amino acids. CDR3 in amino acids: CASSLQGSPQHF. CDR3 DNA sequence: TGTGCCAGCAGTCTACAGGGATCTCCCCAGCATTTT.

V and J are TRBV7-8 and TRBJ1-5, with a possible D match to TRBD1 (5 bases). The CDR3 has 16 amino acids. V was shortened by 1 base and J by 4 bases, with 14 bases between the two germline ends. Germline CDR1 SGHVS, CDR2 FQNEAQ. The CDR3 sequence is CASSLERVPGNQPQHF. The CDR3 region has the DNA TGTGCCAGCAGCTTAGAGAGGGTCCCAGGGAATCAGCCCCAGCATTTT.

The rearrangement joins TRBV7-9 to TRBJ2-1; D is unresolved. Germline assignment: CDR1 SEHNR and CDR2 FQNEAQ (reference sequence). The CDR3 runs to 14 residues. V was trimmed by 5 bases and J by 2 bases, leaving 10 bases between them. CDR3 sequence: CASSPEETYNEQFF. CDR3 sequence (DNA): TGTGCCAGCAGCCCCGAGGAGACCTACAATGAGCAGTTCTTC.

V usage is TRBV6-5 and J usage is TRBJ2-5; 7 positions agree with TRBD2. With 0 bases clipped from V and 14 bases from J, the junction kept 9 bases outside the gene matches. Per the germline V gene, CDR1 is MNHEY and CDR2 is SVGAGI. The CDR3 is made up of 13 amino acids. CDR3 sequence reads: CASSYSNTGGPYF. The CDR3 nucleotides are TGTGCCAGCAGTTACTCGAACACGGGAGGCCCCTACTTC.

The CDR3 is CASGEGDTQYF. The CDR3 nucleotides are TGTGCCTCGGGGGAAGGAGATACGCAGTATTTT. V gene TRBV7-9 combines with J gene TRBJ2-3; tentatively, D is TRBD2 (6 bases). The CDR3 contains 11 residues. The germline V gene encodes CDR1 SEHNR and CDR2 FQNEAQ (reference sequence). The ends were cut back, 11 bases at V and 5 bases at J, with 11 bases in the middle.

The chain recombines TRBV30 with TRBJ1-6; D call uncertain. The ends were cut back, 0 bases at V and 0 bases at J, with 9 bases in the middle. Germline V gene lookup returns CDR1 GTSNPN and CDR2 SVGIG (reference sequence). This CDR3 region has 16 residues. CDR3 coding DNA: TGTGCCTGGAGTGTACTGGGGAGCTCCTATAATTCACCCCTCCACTTT. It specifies CAWSVLGSSYNSPLHF.

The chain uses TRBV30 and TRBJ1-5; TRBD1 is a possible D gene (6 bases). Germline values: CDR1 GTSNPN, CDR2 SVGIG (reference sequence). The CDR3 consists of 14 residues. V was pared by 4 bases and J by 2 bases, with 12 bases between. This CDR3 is CAWKTGTGNQPQHF. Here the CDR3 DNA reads TGTGCCTGGAAAACAGGGACGGGCAATCAGCCCCAGCATTTT. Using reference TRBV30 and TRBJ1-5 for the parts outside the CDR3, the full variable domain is SQTIHQWPATLVQPVGSPLSLECTVEGTSNPNLYWYRQAAGRGLQLLFYSVGIGQISSEVPQNLSASRPQDRQFILSSKKLLLSDSGFYLCAWKTGTGNQPQHFGDGTRLSIL.

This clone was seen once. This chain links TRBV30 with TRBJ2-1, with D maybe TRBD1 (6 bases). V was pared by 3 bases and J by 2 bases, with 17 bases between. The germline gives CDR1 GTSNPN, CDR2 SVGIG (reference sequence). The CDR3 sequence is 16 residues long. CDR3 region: CAWRPGTGTTYNEQFF. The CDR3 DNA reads TGTGCCTGGAGGCCCGGTACAGGGACAACCTACAATGAGCAGTTCTTC.

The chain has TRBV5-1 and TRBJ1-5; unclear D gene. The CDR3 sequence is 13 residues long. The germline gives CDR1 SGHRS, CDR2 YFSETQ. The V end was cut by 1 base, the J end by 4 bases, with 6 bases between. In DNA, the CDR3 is TGCGCCAGCAGCTTGATAGGGAATCAGCCCCAGCATTTT. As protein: CASSLIGNQPQHF.

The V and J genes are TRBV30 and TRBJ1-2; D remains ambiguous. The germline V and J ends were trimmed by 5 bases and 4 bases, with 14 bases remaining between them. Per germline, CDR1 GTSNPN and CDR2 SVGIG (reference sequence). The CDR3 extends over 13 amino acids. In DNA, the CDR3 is TGTGCCTGGCGCCGACTTGCAAGCTATGGCTACACCTTC. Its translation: CAWRRLASYGYTF. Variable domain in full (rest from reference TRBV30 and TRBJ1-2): SQTIHQWPATLVQPVGSPLSLECTVEGTSNPNLYWYRQAAGRGLQLLFYSVGIGQISSEVPQNLSASRPQDRQFILSSKKLLLSDSGFYLCAWRRLASYGYTFGSGTRLTVV.

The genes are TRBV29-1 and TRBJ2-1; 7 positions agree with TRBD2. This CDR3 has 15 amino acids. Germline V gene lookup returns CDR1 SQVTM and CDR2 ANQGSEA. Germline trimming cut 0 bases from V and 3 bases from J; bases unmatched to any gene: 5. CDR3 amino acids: CSVEEGGGYYNEQFF. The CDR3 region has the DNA TGCAGCGTTGAAGAGGGCGGGGGTTACTACAATGAGCAGTTCTTC.

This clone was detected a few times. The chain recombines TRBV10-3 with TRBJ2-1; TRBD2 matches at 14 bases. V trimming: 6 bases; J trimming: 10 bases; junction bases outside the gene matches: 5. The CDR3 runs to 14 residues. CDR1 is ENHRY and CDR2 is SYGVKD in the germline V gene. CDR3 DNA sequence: TGTGCCATCAGAGGGACTAGCGGGGGTGGGGAGCAGTTCTTC. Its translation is CAIRGTSGGGEQFF.

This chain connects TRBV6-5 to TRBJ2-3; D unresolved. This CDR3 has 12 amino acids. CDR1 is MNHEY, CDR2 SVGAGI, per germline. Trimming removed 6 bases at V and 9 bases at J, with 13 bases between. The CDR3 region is CASSASSETQYF. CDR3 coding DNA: TGTGCCAGCAGCGCCTCCTCCGAAACGCAGTATTTT.